The sequence of this T cell receptor (beta chain) was determined in a study of blood T cell repertoires in COVID-19. Study summary: Samples taken during acute and convalescent COVID-19 were collected in the United States, Italy and Spain.

While infection was still active, Seattle patients were enrolled and then followed longitudinally. Generated by immunoSEQ multiplex PCR, the TCRdb table keeps only in-frame clones and is missing some. The sample lists tens of thousands of clones, over 75% seen once, with less than 8% in the top ten. Losses at the gene ends were 1 base for V and 2 bases for J; bases not matched to a gene: 4. The germline CDR1 and CDR2 sequences are SGHRS and YFSETQ. The CDR3 consists of 15 residues. The sample comprised peripheral blood. The sequence was collected from a man in his fifties or sixties with COVID-19, enrolled during active disease. This sequence joins TRBV5-1 and TRBJ1-2; the match to TRBD1 covers 8 bases. In DNA, the CDR3 is TGCGCCAGCAGCTTGAATTCAGGGGGCAACTATGGCTACACCTTC. Translating it yields CASSLNSGGNYGYTF.